This is a list of T cell receptor beta chains from one sample in a study of T cell changes during pregnancy in multiple sclerosis. The method was immunoSEQ multiplex PCR; TCRdb's version includes in-frame clones alone and lacks a portion of them. The table lists 40,000 or so clones, 93% of them singletons, with around 0.64% in the top ten. The sequences come from CD4+ T cells from peripheral blood mononuclear cells, collected in the third trimester of pregnancy. These TCRs come from a female donor with multiple sclerosis, enrolled in a pregnancy study. The CDR3 runs from the conserved cysteine through the conserved F or W. A D gene is named only where the DNA matches it firmly.

TRBD1,TRBJ2-2,TRBV6-4,CASSPRGGDTGELFF,TGTGCCAGCAGTCCCAGAGGGGGCGACACCGGGGAGCTGTTTTTT
TRBD2,TRBJ2-7,TRBV27,CASSTGLAGKPYEQYF,TGTGCCAGCAGCACGGGACTAGCGGGAAAGCCCTACGAGCAGTACTTC
TRBD2,TRBJ2-3,TRBV7-7,CASSLSGGTDTQYF,TGTGCCAGCAGCCTTAGCGGGGGCACAGATACGCAGTATTTT
TRBD2,TRBJ2-7,TRBV5-1,CASSDSGLAAPYEQYF,TGCGCCAGCAGCGACTCGGGACTAGCTGCCCCCTACGAGCAGTACTTC
.,TRBJ1-1,TRBV6-5,CASSLGQNTEAFF,TGTGCCAGCAGTTTGGGACAGAACACTGAAGCTTTCTTT
.,TRBJ2-5,TRBV7-2,CASSIGTLIGTQYF,TGTGCCAGCAGCATTGGGACTCTAATAGGGACCCAGTACTTC
.,TRBJ1-2,TRBV25-1,CASSEGGGAGFGYTF,TGTGCCAGCAGCGAGGGCGGCGGGGCCGGTTTTGGCTACACCTTC
TRBD1,TRBJ2-2,TRBV5-1,CASSLHLPGQGSDTGELFF,TGCGCCAGCAGCCTCCACCTGCCGGGACAGGGAAGCGACACCGGGGAGCTGTTTTTT
TRBD2,TRBJ2-5,TRBV7-8,CASSQRTSGRRRETQYF,TGTGCCAGCAGTCAGCGAACTAGCGGGAGAAGGAGGGAGACCCAGTACTTC
TRBD1,TRBJ1-4,TRBV5-4,CASSSNPTGRTTNEKLFF,TGTGCCAGCAGCTCTAACCCGACAGGGAGAACAACTAATGAAAAACTGTTTTTT
TRBD1,TRBJ1-1,TRBV5-4,CASSLGRQGGDGAFF,TGTGCCAGCAGCTTGGGCCGACAGGGGGGCGATGGAGCTTTCTTT
.,TRBJ2-7,TRBV30,CAWNQGHYEQYF,TGTGCCTGGAATCAGGGACACTACGAGCAGTACTTC
.,TRBJ1-1,TRBV5-1,CASSLEFDAGASIAFF,TGCGCCAGCAGCTTGGAATTTGATGCGGGGGCGTCGATTGCTTTCTTT